The clone carrying this T cell receptor beta chain was seen a few times. V lost 2 bases and J lost 5, with 13 bases in between. The CDR3 is 15 amino acids. Per germline, CDR1 MNHNY and CDR2 SVGAGI (reference sequence). The data originate from a study of T cells in Graves' hyperthyroidism and ophthalmopathy. It was considered stable Graves' hyperthyroidism when ophthalmopathy did not progress within 18 months. Researchers took RNA transcripts and amplified the TCR beta CDR3 regions from them. A first-round RT-PCR of the TCR CDR3 used the HTBI primer set. MiXCR, applied by TCRdb to the multiplex PCR reads, yields one record per CDR3 protein. The sample lists 600,000 to 800,000 distinct CDR3 sequences, approximately 40% occurring once.

This receptor was obtained from a middle-aged woman with Graves' hyperthyroidism. The specimen sequenced was blood. The rearrangement links TRBV6-6 to TRBJ1-5, with D possibly matching TRBD1 (6 bases). The CDR3 here is CASSYDGGADQPQHF. CDR3 coding DNA: TGTGCCAGCAGTTACGATGGGGGGGCCGATCAGCCCCAGCATTTT.